These T cell receptor beta chains were read from a single sample in a study of glioma-infiltrating T cells after dendritic cell vaccination. TCRdb keeps only in-frame clones here, not all; method: immunoSEQ multiplex PCR. Among around 89,000 clones listed, about nine tenths were seen once. The material was blood, obtained before dendritic cell vaccination. Source of these receptors: a human donor with glioblastoma. CDR3s include the opening cysteine and the closing phenylalanine or tryptophan. The D gene is left open where the match is weak. Size tells how often a clone was seen (once, few, many) or the class of an expanded clone, and some rows leave it out.

CDR3 protein	CDR3 DNA	J gene	D gene	V gene	clone size
CASPGRDQPQHF	TGTGCCAGCCCAGGGAGGGATCAGCCCCAGCATTTT	TRBJ1-5	-	TRBV19	-
CASSLAQTGYEQYF	TGTGCCAGCAGCTTAGCGCAGACAGGCTACGAGCAGTACTTC	TRBJ2-7	-	TRBV11-2	-
CASSAPSRNEQYF	TGTGCCAGCAGCGCGCCCTCTAGAAACGAGCAGTACTTC	TRBJ2-7	-	TRBV7-2	-
CASSFRGKAGANTGELFF	TGTGCCAGCAGTTTTAGGGGCAAAGCGGGCGCGAACACCGGGGAGCTGTTTTTT	TRBJ2-2	-	TRBV27	-
CASSLAVSGGSTEAFF	TGTGCCAGCAGCTTAGCTGTGTCGGGGGGGAGCACTGAAGCTTTCTTT	TRBJ1-1	-	TRBV7-6	-
CASSYSRTGLYGYTF	TGTGCCAGCAGTTACTCCCGGACAGGGCTCTATGGCTACACCTTC	TRBJ1-2	TRBD1	TRBV6-5	few
CASSPTRRRDEQYF	TGTGCCAGCAGCCCGACTAGGCGGCGGGACGAGCAGTACTTC	TRBJ2-7	-	TRBV6-5	-
CASGFSGSSEQYF	TGTGCTAGTGGTTTCTCGGGGAGCTCCGAGCAGTACTTC	TRBJ2-7	-	TRBV12-5	once
CASSVAAGSYEQYF	TGTGCCAGCAGCGTAGCGGCAGGCTCCTACGAGCAGTACTTC	TRBJ2-7	-	TRBV9	few
CASSLPKETQYF	TGTGCCAGCAGTTTACCTAAAGAGACCCAGTACTTC	TRBJ2-5	-	TRBV6-6	once
CASRPGGFPEQYF	TGCGCCAGCAGGCCAGGGGGCTTCCCCGAGCAGTACTTC	TRBJ2-7	TRBD1	TRBV5-1	-
CASGRPGITEAFF	TGTGCCAGCGGTCGTCCAGGGATCACTGAAGCTTTCTTT	TRBJ1-1	-	TRBV5-4	-
CVRSLVGAGATGNTIYF	-	TRBJ1-3	-	TRBV7-5	-
CASSLGTSGPYNEQFF	TGTGCCAGCAGCTTAGGGACTAGCGGGCCCTACAATGAGCAGTTCTTC	TRBJ2-1	TRBD2	TRBV11-3	-
CASSEGRGGYTF	TGTGCCAGCAGCGAAGGGAGGGGGGGCTACACCTTC	TRBJ1-2	-	TRBV27	-
CASSIRTGNDEQYF	TGCGCCAGCAGCATACGGACAGGGAACGACGAGCAGTACTTC	TRBJ2-7	TRBD1	TRBV5-1	-
CATSRDLNTGELFF	TGTGCCACCAGCAGAGACTTGAACACCGGGGAGCTGTTTTTT	TRBJ2-2	-	TRBV15	-
CASSITSGKSTDTQYF	TGTGCCAGTAGTATAACTAGCGGGAAGAGCACAGATACGCAGTATTTT	TRBJ2-3	TRBD2	TRBV19	-
CASSPIPGQMSSGNTIYF	TGTGCCAGTAGTCCGATTCCGGGACAGATGAGCTCTGGAAACACCATATATTTT	TRBJ1-3	TRBD1	TRBV19	-
CASSRQVLNTEAFF	TGTGCCAGCAGTCGACAGGTCCTGAACACTGAAGCTTTCTTT	TRBJ1-1	-	TRBV6-5	-
CASSPRGGQGYTEAFF	TGTGCCAGCAGTCCTAGAGGGGGACAGGGTTACACTGAAGCTTTCTTT	TRBJ1-1	TRBD1	TRBV27	once
CASARDRASETQYF	TGTGCCAGCGCACGGGACAGGGCCTCGGAGACCCAGTACTTC	TRBJ2-5	TRBD1	TRBV2	-
CSVEELRPGEQFF	TGCAGCGTTGAAGAGCTGCGGCCGGGTGAGCAGTTCTTC	TRBJ2-1	-	TRBV29-1	-
CASSLESGTTYEQYF	TGTGCCAGCAGCTTGGAGAGCGGAACAACCTACGAGCAGTACTTC	TRBJ2-7	-	TRBV11-2	few
CASSQEQGFVGYTF	TGCGCCAGCAGCCAAGAACAGGGATTTGTGGGCTACACCTTC	TRBJ1-2	-	TRBV4-3	once
CASSRGTSGGASYEQYF	TGTGCCAGCAGCCGAGGGACCTCAGGGGGCGCCTCCTACGAGCAGTACTTC	TRBJ2-7	TRBD1	TRBV11-2	-
CAWSAASGGGREVNTEAFF	TGTGCCTGGAGTGCCGCATCTGGGGGGGGGCGGGAGGTGAACACTGAAGCTTTCTTT	TRBJ1-1	-	TRBV30	-
CASSISRQGGYEQYF	TGTGCCAGTAGTATAAGCCGGCAGGGTGGTTACGAGCAGTACTTC	TRBJ2-7	-	TRBV19	-
CASSSGTSGRGSVNEQFF	TGCGCCAGCAGCTCAGGGACTAGCGGGAGAGGGTCGGTCAATGAGCAGTTCTTC	TRBJ2-1	TRBD2	TRBV5-1	-
CASSGDRDQETQYF	TGTGCCAGCAGTGGGGACAGAGACCAAGAGACCCAGTACTTC	TRBJ2-5	TRBD1	TRBV6-1	-
CASSYFTGGTEAFF	TGCGCCAGCAGCTACTTCACAGGGGGCACTGAAGCTTTCTTT	TRBJ1-1	TRBD1	TRBV5-1	-
CASSEYLDRSTDTQYF	TGTGCCAGCAGTGAGTATTTGGACAGGAGCACAGATACGCAGTATTTT	TRBJ2-3	TRBD1	TRBV25-1	-
CASSPPRGSHEQYF	TGTGCCAGCTCACCACCCCGGGGGTCTCACGAGCAGTACTTC	TRBJ2-7	-	TRBV18	-
CASSIQDRNTGELFF	TGTGCCAGCAGCATACAGGACAGGAACACCGGGGAGCTGTTTTTT	TRBJ2-2	-	TRBV5-4	once
CASSSNRVAKNIQYF	TGTGCCAGCAGTTCGAACAGGGTAGCCAAAAACATTCAGTACTTC	TRBJ2-4	-	TRBV2	-
CSVESQGQAGGPTGELFF	TGCAGCGTTGAATCCCAGGGTCAGGCGGGGGGGCCAACCGGGGAGCTGTTTTTT	TRBJ2-2	TRBD2	TRBV29-1	-
CASARQGVDTQYF	TGTGCCAGCGCTCGGCAGGGGGTGGATACGCAGTATTTT	TRBJ2-3	TRBD1	TRBV11-3	-
CASSPPLPSGSYEQYF	TGTGCCAGCTCACCACCTCTTCCTAGCGGGAGCTACGAGCAGTACTTC	TRBJ2-7	TRBD2	TRBV18	-
CASSVLAGEETQYF	TGTGCCAGCAGCGTATTAGCGGGAGAGGAGACCCAGTACTTC	TRBJ2-5	TRBD2	TRBV9	-
CASRQEGEVDTIYF	TGTGCCAGCAGACAGGAAGGGGAAGTCGACACCATATATTTT	TRBJ1-3	-	TRBV28	few
CASSQTGPGGQGKLFF	TGTGCCAGCAGTCAGACAGGGCCAGGGGGGCAAGGAAAACTGTTTTTT	TRBJ1-4	TRBD1	TRBV7-8	-
CASSRGTSGSSYNEQFF	TGTGCCAGCAGCCGAGGGACTAGCGGGTCCTCCTACAATGAGCAGTTCTTC	TRBJ2-1	TRBD2	TRBV11-2	-
CASSSSPDTQYF	TGTGCCAGCAGTTCTAGTCCAGATACGCAGTATTTT	TRBJ2-3	-	TRBV27	-
CASSLGGGATDSPLHF	TGCGCCAGCAGCTTGGGAGGGGGGGCAACAGATTCACCCCTCCACTTT	TRBJ1-6	-	TRBV5-1	-
CASGKGVGLDPQETQYF	TGTGCCAGCGGAAAGGGAGTCGGACTAGATCCTCAAGAGACCCAGTACTTC	TRBJ2-5	TRBD2	TRBV25-1	-
CASSYSVSTDTQYF	TGTGCCAGCAGCTATAGCGTGAGCACAGATACGCAGTATTTT	TRBJ2-3	-	TRBV7-2	-
CASSSTGTSIGELFF	TGTGCCAGCAGCTCGACAGGTACCTCGATTGGGGAGCTGTTTTTT	TRBJ2-2	-	TRBV9	-
CASSEAGVRQGAGANVLTF	TGCGCCAGCAGTGAAGCGGGGGTGCGACAGGGGGCTGGGGCCAACGTCCTGACTTTC	TRBJ2-6	-	TRBV5-1	once
CASSWGNEQYF	TGTGCCAGCAGTTGGGGCAACGAGCAGTACTTC	TRBJ2-7	-	TRBV6-5	-
CASSPLGLAGTYEQYF	TGCGCCAGCAGCCCCCTCGGACTAGCGGGAACCTACGAGCAGTACTTC	TRBJ2-7	TRBD2	TRBV5-1	-
CASSSSPGQGYEQYF	TGCGCCAGCAGCTCTTCCCCGGGACAGGGGTACGAGCAGTACTTC	TRBJ2-7	TRBD1	TRBV5-1	-
CASSFRLAGESRNEQYF	TGTGCCAGCAGCTTCCGACTAGCGGGAGAGTCTCGGAACGAGCAGTACTTC	TRBJ2-7	TRBD2	TRBV7-8	-
CASREQGVQYF	TGTGCCAGCAGGGAACAGGGGGTTCAGTACTTC	TRBJ2-4	TRBD1	TRBV2	-
CASSLRLMSSYEQYF	TGTGCCAGCAGCCTCCGTTTGATGAGCTCCTACGAGCAGTACTTC	TRBJ2-7	-	TRBV7-8	-